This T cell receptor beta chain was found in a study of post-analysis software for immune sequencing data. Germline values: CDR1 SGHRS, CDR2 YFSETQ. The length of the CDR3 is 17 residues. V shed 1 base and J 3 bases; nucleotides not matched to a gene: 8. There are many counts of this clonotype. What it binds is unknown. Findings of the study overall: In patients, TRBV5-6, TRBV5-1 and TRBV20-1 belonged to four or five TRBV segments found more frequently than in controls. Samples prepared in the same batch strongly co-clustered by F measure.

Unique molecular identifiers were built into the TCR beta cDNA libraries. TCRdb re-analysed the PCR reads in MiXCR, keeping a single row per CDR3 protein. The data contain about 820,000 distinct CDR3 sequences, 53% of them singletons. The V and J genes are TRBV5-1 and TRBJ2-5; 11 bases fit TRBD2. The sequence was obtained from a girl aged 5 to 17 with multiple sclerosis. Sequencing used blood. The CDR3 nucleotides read TGCGCCAGCAGCTTGCGTTCTAGCGGGGGGACAAAAGAGACCCAGTACTTC. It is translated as CASSLRSSGGTKETQYF.